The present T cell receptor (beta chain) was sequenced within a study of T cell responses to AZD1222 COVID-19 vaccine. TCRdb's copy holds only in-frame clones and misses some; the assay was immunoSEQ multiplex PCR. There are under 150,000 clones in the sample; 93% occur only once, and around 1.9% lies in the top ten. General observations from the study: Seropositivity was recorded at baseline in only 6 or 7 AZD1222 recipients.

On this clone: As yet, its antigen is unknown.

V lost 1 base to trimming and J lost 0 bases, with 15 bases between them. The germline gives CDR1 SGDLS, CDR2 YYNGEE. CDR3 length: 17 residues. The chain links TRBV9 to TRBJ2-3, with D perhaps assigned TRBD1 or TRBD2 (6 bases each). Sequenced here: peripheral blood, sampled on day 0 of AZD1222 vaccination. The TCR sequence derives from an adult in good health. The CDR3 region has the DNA TGTGCCAGCAGCGTAAGGGGGGCCGATATCAGCACAGATACGCAGTATTTT. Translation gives CASSVRGADISTDTQYF.